The clone carrying this T cell receptor beta chain appeared many times. Genomic DNA yielded TCR beta CDR3, amplified by two-round multiplex PCR. Specific primers for each TRBV and TRBJ gene were what first-round PCR used. One entry per CDR3 protein results from TCRdb running MiXCR on the multiplex PCR reads. The data contain more than 15,000 distinct CDR3 sequences, about 15% of them singletons. This sample was included in a study of prognosis after radiotherapy for stage I lung cancer. On the study more broadly: At a biologically effective dose of at least 100 Gy and in 3 to 5 fractions, SBRT was the radiotherapy delivered.

This CDR3 region has 13 residues. V was pared by 8 bases and J by 2 bases, with 13 bases between. The germline CDR1 and CDR2 sequences are SEHNR and FQNEAQ (reference sequence). At each of two time points, approximately 6.1 milliliters of venous blood were taken. The sample was PBMCs, taken before or after stereotactic body radiation therapy (not recorded which). V and J are TRBV7-9 and TRBJ2-7; the D gene could be TRBD1 or TRBD2 (5 bases each). The TCR was taken from a donor over 45 with non-small cell lung cancer. In nucleotides, the CDR3 is TGTGCCAGCGGACTCACAGGACCCTACGAGCAGTACTTC. This sequence encodes CASGLTGPYEQYF.